The entry that follows covers one T cell receptor (beta chain) sequence. Antigen unknown. This sample was included in a study of T cells in Graves' hyperthyroidism and ophthalmopathy. Whole-study findings and limits: Through a model of 13 V-J features, ophthalmopathy was separated from stable hyperthyroidism. Most expanded thyroid clonotypes above 0.001 recurred in blood.

TCR beta CDR3 regions were amplified from RNA. In the first-round RT-PCR of the TCR CDR3, the HTBI primer set was used. Each CDR3 protein gets one entry after TCRdb re-called the multiplex PCR reads with MiXCR. Found here are over 500,000 distinct CDR3 sequences, around 15% of them singletons; the top ten hold roughly 14%. This CDR3 spans 17 amino acids. The V segment lost 4 bases and the J segment 3 bases; nucleotides outside the gene matches: 4. CDR1 and CDR2 (germline): SEHNR, FQNEAQ (reference sequence). The clonotype was recovered from a woman between 40 and 55 years old with Graves' hyperthyroidism. The chain combines TRBV7-9 with TRBJ2-1; the match to TRBD2 covers 15 bases. Sequencing was carried out using blood. The CDR3 nucleotides read TGTGCCAGCAGCTCCCCGGGACTAGCGGGAGGCTACAATGAGCAGTTCTTC. Residues: CASSSPGLAGGYNEQFF.